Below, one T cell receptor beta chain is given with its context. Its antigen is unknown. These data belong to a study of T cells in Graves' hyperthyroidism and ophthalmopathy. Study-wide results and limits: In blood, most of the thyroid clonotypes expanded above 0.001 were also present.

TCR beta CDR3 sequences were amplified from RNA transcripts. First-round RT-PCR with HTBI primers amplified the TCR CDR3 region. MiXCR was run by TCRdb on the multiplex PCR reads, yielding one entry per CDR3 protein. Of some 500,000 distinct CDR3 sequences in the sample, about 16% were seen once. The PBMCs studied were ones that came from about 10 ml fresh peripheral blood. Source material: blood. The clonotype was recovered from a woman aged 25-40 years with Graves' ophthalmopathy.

The CDR3, as DNA: TGCAGTGCTAGAGATCTTGACAGGGCTGGAAACACCATATATTTT. Its translation is CSARDLDRAGNTIYF. V gene TRBV20-1 combines with J gene TRBJ1-3; 7 nucleotides match TRBD1. Looked up from germline, CDR1 is DFQATT and CDR2 is SNEGSKA (reference sequence). V lost 0 bases to trimming and J lost 2 bases; unmatched junction nucleotides: 4. The CDR3 sequence is 15 residues long.